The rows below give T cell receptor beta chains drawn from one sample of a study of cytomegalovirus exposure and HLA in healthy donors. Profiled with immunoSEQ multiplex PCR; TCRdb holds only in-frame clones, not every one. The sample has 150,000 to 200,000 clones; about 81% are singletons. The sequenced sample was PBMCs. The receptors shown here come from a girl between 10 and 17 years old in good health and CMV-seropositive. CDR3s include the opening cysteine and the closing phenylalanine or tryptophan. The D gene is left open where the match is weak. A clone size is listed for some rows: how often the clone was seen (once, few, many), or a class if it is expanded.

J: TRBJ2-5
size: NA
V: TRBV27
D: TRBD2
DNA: TGTGCCAGCAGCGAAACGGGACTAGCCAGAGAGACCCAGTACTTC
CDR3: CASSETGLARETQYF

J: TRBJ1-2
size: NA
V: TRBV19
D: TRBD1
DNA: TGTGCCAGTAGTACACGACAGGGAGAAAACTATGGCTACACCTTC
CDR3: CASSTRQGENYGYTF

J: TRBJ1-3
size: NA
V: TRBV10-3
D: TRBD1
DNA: TGTGCCATCAGTCGGACAGGCTCTAAAGACTACTCTGGAAACACCATATATTTT
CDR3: CAISRTGSKDYSGNTIYF

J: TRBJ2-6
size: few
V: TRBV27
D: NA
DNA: TGTGCCAGCAGTCCCTACTGGGGCCCCTCTGGGGCCAACGTCCTGACTTTC
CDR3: CASSPYWGPSGANVLTF

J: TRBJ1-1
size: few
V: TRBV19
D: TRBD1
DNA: TGTGCCAGTAGCGGTCCGGGACAGGGGCGAACTGAAGCTTTCTTT
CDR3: CASSGPGQGRTEAFF

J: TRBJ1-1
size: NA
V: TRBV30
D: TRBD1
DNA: TGTGCCTGCCAAGGCGGGGACAGGGGGAACACTGAAGCTTTCTTT
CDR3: CACQGGDRGNTEAFF

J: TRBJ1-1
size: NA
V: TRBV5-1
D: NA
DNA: TGCGCCAGCAGCTTGGACAGGGACCTGGCTTTCTTT
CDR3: CASSLDRDLAFF

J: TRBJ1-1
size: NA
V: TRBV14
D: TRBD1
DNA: TGTGCCAGCAGCCGACAGGGAAACACTGAAGCTTTCTTT
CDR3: CASSRQGNTEAFF

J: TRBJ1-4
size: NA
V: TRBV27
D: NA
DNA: TGTGCCAGCAGTTTTGGCGAAAAACTGTTTTTT
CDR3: CASSFGEKLFF

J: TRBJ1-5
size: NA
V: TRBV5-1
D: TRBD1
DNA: TGCGCCAGCAGCCTCTTGGACAGGGGGGCTCTCTATAGCAATCAGCCCCAGCATTTT
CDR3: CASSLLDRGALYSNQPQHF

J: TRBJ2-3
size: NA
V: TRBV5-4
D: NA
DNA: TGTGCCAGCAGAGCCGCCCTCAGGTTCGATACGCAGTATTTT
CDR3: CASRAALRFDTQYF

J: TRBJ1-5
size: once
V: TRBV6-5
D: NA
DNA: TGTGCCAGCAGTTACTCGCAGGGCAATCAGCCCCAGCATTTT
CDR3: CASSYSQGNQPQHF

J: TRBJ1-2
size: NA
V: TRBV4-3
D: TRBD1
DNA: TGCGCCAGCAGCCAAGTTCGCATACAGGGGAACTATGGCTACACCTTC
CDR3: CASSQVRIQGNYGYTF

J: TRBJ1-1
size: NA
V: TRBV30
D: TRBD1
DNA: TGTGCCTGGACTACGCGATCAGGGACAGGGAACACTGAAGCTTTCTTT
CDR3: CAWTTRSGTGNTEAFF

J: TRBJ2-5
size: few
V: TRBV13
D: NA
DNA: TGTGCCAGCAGCCAACTGTCCGGGACCCAGTACTTC
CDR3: CASSQLSGTQYF

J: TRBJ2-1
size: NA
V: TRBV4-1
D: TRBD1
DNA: TGCGCCAGCAGCCAAGTCGTGGGACAGGTTCTGTACAATGAGCAGTTCTTC
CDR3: CASSQVVGQVLYNEQFF

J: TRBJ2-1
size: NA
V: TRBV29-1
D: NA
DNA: TGCAGCGCCGTGACTGACGTACCCTACAATGAGCAGTTCTTC
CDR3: CSAVTDVPYNEQFF

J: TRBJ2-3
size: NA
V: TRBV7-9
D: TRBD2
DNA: TGTGCCAGCAGTCGGGAGGTGCCAGATACGCAGTATTTT
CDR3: CASSREVPDTQYF

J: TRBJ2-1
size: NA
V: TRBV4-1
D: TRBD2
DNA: TGCGCCAGCAGCCAAGCCGGACTAGCGGGCAATGAGCAGTTCTTC
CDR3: CASSQAGLAGNEQFF

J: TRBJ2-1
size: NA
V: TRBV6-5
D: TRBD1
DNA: TGTGCCAGCACCCCCGGGACAGGGTACAATGAGCAGTTCTTC
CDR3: CASTPGTGYNEQFF

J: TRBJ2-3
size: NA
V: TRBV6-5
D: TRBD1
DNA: TGTGCCACAGGCGTCGGACAGGCCGGGGATACGCAGTATTTT
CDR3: CATGVGQAGDTQYF

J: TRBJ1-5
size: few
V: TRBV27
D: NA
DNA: TGTGCCAGCAGTTCGTTCCAAGCTCCACAGCCCCAGCATTTT
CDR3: CASSSFQAPQPQHF

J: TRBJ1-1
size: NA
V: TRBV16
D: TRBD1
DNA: TGTGCCAGCAGCGGTCAGACAGGGTGGAACACTGAAGCTTTCTTT
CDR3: CASSGQTGWNTEAFF

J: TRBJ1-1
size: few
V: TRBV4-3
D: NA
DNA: TGCGCCAGCAGCCAAGAGAGTCAGAACACTGAAGCTTTCTTT
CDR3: CASSQESQNTEAFF

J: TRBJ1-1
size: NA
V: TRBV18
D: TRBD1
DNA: TGTGCCAGCTCACCTGCGACAGGGCGGAACACTGAAGCTTTCTTT
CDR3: CASSPATGRNTEAFF

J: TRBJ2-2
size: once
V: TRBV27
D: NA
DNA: TGTGCCAGCAGCTCTTTGGGGCCCGGGGAGCTGTTTTTT
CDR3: CASSSLGPGELFF

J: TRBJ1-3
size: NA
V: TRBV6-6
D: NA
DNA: TGTGCCAGCAGTTTAGGGGGCTCTGGAAACACCATATATTTT
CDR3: CASSLGGSGNTIYF

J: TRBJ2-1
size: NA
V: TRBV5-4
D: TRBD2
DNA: TGTGCCAGCAGCTTCGGGACTAGCGGAAATGAGCAGTTCTTC
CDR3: CASSFGTSGNEQFF

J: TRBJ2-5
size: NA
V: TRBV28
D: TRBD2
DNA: TGTGCCAGCAAGAGGAGGCCGGGAGGAGAGACCCAGTACTTC
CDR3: CASKRRPGGETQYF

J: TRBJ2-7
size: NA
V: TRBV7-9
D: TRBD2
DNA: TGTGCCAGCAGCCCCCAGATCCCGGGACTAGCGGGGACTGAGCAGTACTTC
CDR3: CASSPQIPGLAGTEQYF

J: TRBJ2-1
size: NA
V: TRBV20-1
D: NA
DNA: TGCAGTGCTAGTCGAGCCACGGGACAGTTCTTC
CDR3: CSASRATGQFF

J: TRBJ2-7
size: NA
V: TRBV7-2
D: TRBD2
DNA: TGTGCCAGCAGCTTAGCTCCTCGGACTAGTCCGGGGCAGTACTTC
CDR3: CASSLAPRTSPGQYF

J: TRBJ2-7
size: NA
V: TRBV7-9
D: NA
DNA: TGTGCCAGCAGCTTAGGGGGAGTTGGGTACGAGCAGTACTTC
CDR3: CASSLGGVGYEQYF

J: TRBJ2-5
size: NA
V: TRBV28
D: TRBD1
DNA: TGTGCCAGCAGTTCTCTTAGACAGGGGTTCGAGACCCAGTACTTC
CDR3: CASSSLRQGFETQYF

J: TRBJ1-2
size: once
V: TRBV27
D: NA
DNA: TGTGCCAGCAGTTTCAGGGCTAACTATGGCTACACCTTC
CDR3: CASSFRANYGYTF

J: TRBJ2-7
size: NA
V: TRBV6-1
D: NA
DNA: TGTGCCAGCAGGGCGGGCCCCACCTACGAGCAGTACTTC
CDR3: CASRAGPTYEQYF

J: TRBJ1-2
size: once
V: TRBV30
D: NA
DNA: TGTGCCTGGAGTGTACGGGAAAACTATGGCTACACCTTC
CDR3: CAWSVRENYGYTF

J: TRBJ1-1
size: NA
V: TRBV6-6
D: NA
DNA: TGTGCCAGCAGTTACAGCCTCAGGAGGACTGAAGCTTTCTTT
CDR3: CASSYSLRRTEAFF

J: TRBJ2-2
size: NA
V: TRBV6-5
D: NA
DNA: TGTGCCAGCAGCCGAGGCGAGGCGCGAACCGGGGAGCTGTTTTTT
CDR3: CASSRGEARTGELFF

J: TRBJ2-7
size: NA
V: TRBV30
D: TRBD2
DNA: TGTGCCTGGAGTGAATTACTAGCGGGAGAAGTCGAGCAGTACTTC
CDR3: CAWSELLAGEVEQYF

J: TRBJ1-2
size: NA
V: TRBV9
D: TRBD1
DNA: TGTGCCAGCAGCGTTTGGACAGGGGATGGGGATGGCTACACCTTC
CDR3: CASSVWTGDGDGYTF

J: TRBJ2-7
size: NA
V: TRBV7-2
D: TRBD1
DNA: TGTGCCAGCAGCTTCGGACAGGGCGGGTTCTCCTACGAGCAGTACTTC
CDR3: CASSFGQGGFSYEQYF

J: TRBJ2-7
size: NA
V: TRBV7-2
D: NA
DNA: TGTGCCAGCACCGCAGAGGCGGGGCCTAGCGAGCAGTACTTC
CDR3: CASTAEAGPSEQYF

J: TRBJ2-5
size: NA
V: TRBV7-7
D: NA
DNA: TGTGCTAGCAGCTTGGGCACCCGACCCCACCAAGAGACCCAGTACTTC
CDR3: CASSLGTRPHQETQYF

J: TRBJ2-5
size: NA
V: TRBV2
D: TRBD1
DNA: TGTGCCAGCAAACGACCGGGACAGGGAAAAGAGACCCAGTACTTC
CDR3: CASKRPGQGKETQYF

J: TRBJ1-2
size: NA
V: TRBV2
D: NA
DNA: TGTGCCAGCAGTGAGTCTTTAACTAACTATGGCTACACCTTC
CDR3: CASSESLTNYGYTF

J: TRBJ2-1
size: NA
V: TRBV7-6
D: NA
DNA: TGTGCCAGCAGCTTTGGGGGCGGTGGGTCCTACAATGAGCAGTTCTTC
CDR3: CASSFGGGGSYNEQFF

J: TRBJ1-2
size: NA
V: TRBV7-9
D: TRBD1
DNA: TGTGCCAGCAGCTTATCTGAGACAGGGGATGGCTACACCTTC
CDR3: CASSLSETGDGYTF

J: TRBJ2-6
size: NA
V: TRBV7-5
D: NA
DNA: TGTGCCAGAAGCTTAGGTTTCAGGGGGTTTTACGGGGCCAACGTCCTGACTTTC
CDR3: CARSLGFRGFYGANVLTF